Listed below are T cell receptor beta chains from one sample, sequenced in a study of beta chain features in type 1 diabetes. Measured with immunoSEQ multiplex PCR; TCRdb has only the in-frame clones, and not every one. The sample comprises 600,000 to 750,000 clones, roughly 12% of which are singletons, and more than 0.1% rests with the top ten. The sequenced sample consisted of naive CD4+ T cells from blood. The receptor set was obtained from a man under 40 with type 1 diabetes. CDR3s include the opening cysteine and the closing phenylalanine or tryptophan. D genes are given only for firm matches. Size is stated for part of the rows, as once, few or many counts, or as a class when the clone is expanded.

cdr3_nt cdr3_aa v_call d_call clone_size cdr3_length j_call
TGCAGCGTTTCGCAGGGTAGGATGGGCAATCAGCCCCAGCATTTT CSVSQGRMGNQPQHF TRBV29-1 - few 15 TRBJ1-5
TGTGCCAGCAGCGTAGCACCCCTCATGAACACTGAAGCTTTCTTT CASSVAPLMNTEAFF TRBV9 - - 15 TRBJ1-1
TGTGCCAGCTCAGGACAGGGAGAGACTGAAGCTTTCTTT CASSGQGETEAFF TRBV18 TRBD1 few 13 TRBJ1-1
TGTGCCAGCAGTGAACCCCGAGGGAATGGCTACACCTTC CASSEPRGNGYTF TRBV6-1 - few 13 TRBJ1-2
TGTGCCAGCAGCTTGGCGGCAGGGGAGAACACTGAAGCTTTCTTT CASSLAAGENTEAFF TRBV5-6 - few 15 TRBJ1-1
TGCGCCAGCAGCCTACGGGTGGACTATGGCTACACCTTC CASSLRVDYGYTF TRBV5-1 - - 13 TRBJ1-2
TGTGCCAGCAGCCCTCGGTTTACTAACTATGGCTACACCTTC CASSPRFTNYGYTF TRBV7-8 - - 14 TRBJ1-2
TGTGCCAGCACTCAGACAGGCCCATATGGCTACACCTTC CASTQTGPYGYTF TRBV2 - - 13 TRBJ1-2
TGTGCCAGCAGCGGACTAGCGGGGGGGCTGGACACAGATACGCAGTATTTT CASSGLAGGLDTDTQYF TRBV9 TRBD2 - 17 TRBJ2-3
TGTGCCAGCAGCGTAGTTCTAGCGGAATACAATGAGCAGTTCTTC CASSVVLAEYNEQFF TRBV9 TRBD2 - 15 TRBJ2-1
TGTGCCAGCGCACGGGACAGACTTTTCAACACCTTC CASARDRLFNTF TRBV2 TRBD1 few 12 TRBJ1-2
TGTGCCAGCAGGGACACGTACGAGCAGTACTTC CASRDTYEQYF TRBV2 - few 11 TRBJ2-7
TGTGCCAGCAGTTTGACTAGCGGGGGGCGCACAGATACGCAGTATTTT CASSLTSGGRTDTQYF TRBV25-1 TRBD2 - 16 TRBJ2-3
TGTGCCAGCAGCAGCGGGCATGGGCAAGAGACCCAGTACTTC CASSSGHGQETQYF TRBV7-9 - few 14 TRBJ2-5
TGTGCCAGCTCACACGCGGGGGTTGGCCTCCACGAGCAGTACTTC CASSHAGVGLHEQYF TRBV18 TRBD2 - 15 TRBJ2-7
TGCGCCAGCAGCCCAAGACGGGCCAAGACTGAAGCTTTCTTT CASSPRRAKTEAFF TRBV4-3 - few 14 TRBJ1-1
TGCAGCGTTTGGGCTGACGGGGGGCCAGATACGCAGTATTTT CSVWADGGPDTQYF TRBV29-1 - few 14 TRBJ2-3
TGTGCCAGCAGCTACAACAGGGAGACAGATACGCAGTATTTT CASSYNRETDTQYF TRBV13 - few 14 TRBJ2-3
TGCGCCAGCAGCTTGACCACCGACGGGTTCTACGAGCAGTACTTC CASSLTTDGFYEQYF TRBV5-1 - few 15 TRBJ2-7
TGTGCCAGCAGTATTCACGGCCGGGCTGAAAAACTGTTTTTT CASSIHGRAEKLFF TRBV27 - few 14 TRBJ1-4
TGTGCCATCAGTGAGCACCTCCGGGACACCAGTGAGACCCAGTACTTC CAISEHLRDTSETQYF TRBV10-3 - - 16 TRBJ2-5
TGTGCCAGCAGCGACCTAGCGGGGGGGAGCACAGATACGCAGTATTTT CASSDLAGGSTDTQYF TRBV7-2 TRBD2 few 16 TRBJ2-3
TGCGCCAGCAGCCCAAGGGTAGGGAATAATCCAGCCAAAAACATTCAGTACTTC CASSPRVGNNPAKNIQYF TRBV4-3 - - 18 TRBJ2-4
TGCGCCAGCAGCCAAGATATGGTGATAGATACGCAGTATTTT CASSQDMVIDTQYF TRBV4-3 - few 14 TRBJ2-3
TGTGCCAGCAGTTCCCTCAATGAGCAGTTCTTC CASSSLNEQFF TRBV6-5 - few 11 TRBJ2-1
TGTGCCAGCAGCTCCCCCGTCGACAGCGGCGCGAAGGCCAAAAACATTCAGTACTTC CASSSPVDSGAKAKNIQYF TRBV7-9 - few 19 TRBJ2-4
TGTGCCAGCAGCGCCAGCGGGGGTGAATATACGCAGTATTTT CASSASGGEYTQYF TRBV9 TRBD2 - 14 TRBJ2-3
TGTGCCAGCAGCGTAGCCGGCGAGAATGAGCAGTTCTTC CASSVAGENEQFF TRBV9 - few 13 TRBJ2-1
TGTGCCAGCAGTGACAGCGCGAACACCGGGGAGCTGTTTTTT CASSDSANTGELFF TRBV6-1 - - 14 TRBJ2-2
TGTGCCAGCAGCCTAACCGCCTACGAGCAGTACTTC CASSLTAYEQYF TRBV11-2 - few 12 TRBJ2-7
TGTGCCAGCAGCTGGGGACAGGGGGAGGTCTATGGCTACACCTTC CASSWGQGEVYGYTF TRBV5-4 TRBD1 few 15 TRBJ1-2
TGTGCCAGCAGCCCCCTGCGACTACACTCCTACAATGAGCAGTTCTTC CASSPLRLHSYNEQFF TRBV9 - - 16 TRBJ2-1
TGTGCCAGCAGCCCGGGTTGGGGAGAGACCCAGTACTTC CASSPGWGETQYF TRBV25-1 - - 13 TRBJ2-5
TGCGCCAGCAGCCAAGGGAGGCACCAAATCTACAATGAGCAGTTCTTC CASSQGRHQIYNEQFF TRBV4-3 - few 16 TRBJ2-1
TGTGCCAGCAGCTTAAATACAAGGGAGCTGTTTTTT CASSLNTRELFF TRBV7-2 - few 12 TRBJ2-2
TGTGCCAGCAGCCTTATGGGGGTGGATTCACCCCTCCACTTT CASSLMGVDSPLHF TRBV7-9 - few 14 TRBJ1-6
TGCGCCAGCAGCCCTCCTTCTGGGGTAATGACAGATACGCAGTATTTT CASSPPSGVMTDTQYF TRBV5-1 - - 16 TRBJ2-3
TGTGCCAGCAGTGCCTCCCCACAAAACTCACCCACATTC CASSASPQNSPTF TRBV25-1 - few 13 TRBJ1-2
TGCGCCAGCAGCCAAGTAGGTGTGAACCAAGAGACCCAGTACTTC CASSQVGVNQETQYF TRBV4-1 - few 15 TRBJ2-5
TGTGCCAGCAGCTTAACTGGGGGAGCCGGGGAGCTGTTTTTT CASSLTGGAGELFF TRBV7-9 - - 14 TRBJ2-2
TGTGCCAGCAGCTCCGTTCTTGGGACAGTATCAGATACGCAGTATTTT CASSSVLGTVSDTQYF TRBV7-2 TRBD1 - 16 TRBJ2-3
TGTGCCTGGAGTAACCAGGATGGCCAGCCCCAGCATTTT CAWSNQDGQPQHF TRBV30 - few 13 TRBJ1-5
TGTGCCAGCAGCTTAGGCAGCGGGAACACCATATATTTT CASSLGSGNTIYF TRBV7-2 - few 13 TRBJ1-3
TGTGCCAGCAGCAAGGAAGGGTCTAACTATGGCTACACCTTC CASSKEGSNYGYTF TRBV5-4 - - 14 TRBJ1-2
TGTGCCACCGTTCCATGGACAGGGAGGACTGAAGCTTTCTTT CATVPWTGRTEAFF TRBV6-5 TRBD1 once 14 TRBJ1-1
TGTGCCAGCAGTTACGGCCAACAAGGCACCTACGAGCAGTACTTC CASSYGQQGTYEQYF TRBV6-6 - - 15 TRBJ2-7
TGTGCCAGCAGGGACACGGCTTCTGGAAACACCATATATTTT CASRDTASGNTIYF TRBV5-4 - - 14 TRBJ1-3
TGTGCCAGTAGTATACAGAGAACCGGGGAGCTGTTTTTT CASSIQRTGELFF TRBV19 - - 13 TRBJ2-2
TGTGCCAGCAGAAGGACAGAGTACGGAGAGCAGTACTTC CASRRTEYGEQYF TRBV2 - - 13 TRBJ2-7
TGCGCCAGCAGCTCGACAGGGGGAAGCTCCTACGAGCAGTACTTC CASSSTGGSSYEQYF TRBV5-1 TRBD1 few 15 TRBJ2-7
TGTGCCAGCAGCCCCGGGACTAATACGTGGGAGCAGTTCTTC CASSPGTNTWEQFF TRBV7-3 TRBD2 - 14 TRBJ2-1
TGTGCCAGTAGTATACAAGCTGGTGGCCAGCCCCAGCATTTT CASSIQAGGQPQHF TRBV19 - - 14 TRBJ1-5
TGTGCCTGGAGTGTAACGGGGGGGCAAGAGACCCAGTACTTC CAWSVTGGQETQYF TRBV30 TRBD2 few 14 TRBJ2-5
TGTGCCAGCAGTGAACAGGAGCGGTCACCCCTCCACTTT CASSEQERSPLHF TRBV6-1 - - 13 TRBJ1-6
TGTGCCAGCAGCTTCCTCCGGGCAGTGGATACGCAGTATTTT CASSFLRAVDTQYF TRBV7-8 - - 14 TRBJ2-3
TGTGCCAGCAGCCTAGGATGGGATGAGCAGTTCTTC CASSLGWDEQFF TRBV7-2 - few 12 TRBJ2-1
TGCGCCAGCAGCACCGGGACTAGCGGGTCCGGGCTGGGGGAGCTGTTTTTT CASSTGTSGSGLGELFF TRBV5-1 TRBD2 - 17 TRBJ2-2
TGTGCCAGCAGCTTCCAAGGGGGTCAGTACAATGAGCAGTTCTTC CASSFQGGQYNEQFF TRBV7-9 - few 15 TRBJ2-1
TGTGCCAGCAGCTTACGAGCGGGACAGGGCTTCTACAATGAGCAGTTCTTC CASSLRAGQGFYNEQFF TRBV9 TRBD1 - 17 TRBJ2-1
TGTGCCAGCAGCTCCAGGACAGGGAACTACGAGCAGTACTTC CASSSRTGNYEQYF TRBV7-9 TRBD1 - 14 TRBJ2-7